Listed below are T cell receptor beta chains from one sample, sequenced in a study of radiotherapy plus CTLA-4 blockade in lung cancer. Here immunoSEQ multiplex PCR was the method, and the copy in TCRdb shows in-frame clones only, minus some. The sample carries fewer than 55,000 clones, around 84% recorded once. The source material was peripheral blood, sampled from a patient treated with radiotherapy plus ipilimumab. Source of these receptors: a human donor with non-small cell lung cancer whose response to radiotherapy plus ipilimumab could not be evaluated. CDR3s include the opening cysteine and the closing phenylalanine or tryptophan. A D gene is named only where the DNA matches it firmly. The size of a clone is reported for some rows only, either as once, few or many, or as a class for expanded clones.

>NA|TRBV28|TRBD1|TRBJ2-7
TGTGCCAGCAGTTTAATTGGGACAGGAACCTACGAGCAGTACTTC
CASSLIGTGTYEQYF
>NA|TRBV5-4|TRBD2|TRBJ2-1
TGTGCCAGCAGCCCTGTACTCGGGACTAGGGACAATGAGCAGTTCTTC
CASSPVLGTRDNEQFF
>NA|TRBV28|NA|TRBJ2-5
TGTGCCAGCAGTTCCATCGAGGCAGACCAAGAGACCCAGTACTTC
CASSSIEADQETQYF
>NA|TRBV5-4|NA|TRBJ1-2
TGTGCCAGCAGCTCCAATCAGGGTTCGTATGGCTACACCTTC
CASSSNQGSYGYTF
>NA|TRBV2|TRBD1|TRBJ2-1
TGTGCCAGCAGTTACGGACCGGGACAGGGCGGCCATGAGCAGTTCTTC
CASSYGPGQGGHEQFF
>once|TRBV11-2|NA|TRBJ2-3
TGTGCCAGCAGCTCGCTTGGAGGGCCCCCCCAGGATACGCAGTATTTT
CASSSLGGPPQDTQYF
>once|TRBV27|NA|TRBJ1-5
TGTGCCACCCGGGGGGGTGGGGGCGCGGGTCAGCCCCAGCATTTT
CATRGGGGAGQPQHF
>once|TRBV29-1|NA|TRBJ1-1
TGCAGCGTTGTGAGGGGGTCGGGCGCTTTCTTT
CSVVRGSGAFF
>NA|TRBV9|NA|TRBJ2-1
TGTGCCAGCAGCGTGCAGGGGTCTAAACACAATGAGCAGTTCTTC
CASSVQGSKHNEQFF
>NA|TRBV30|TRBD1|TRBJ1-2
TGTGCCTCCCTCGGACAGGGAATCTCTAACTATGGCTACACCTTC
CASLGQGISNYGYTF
>NA|TRBV5-1|TRBD1|TRBJ2-7
TGCGCCAGCAGCTTACAGGGGAGCGCCTACGAGCAGTACTTC
CASSLQGSAYEQYF
>NA|TRBV28|NA|TRBJ1-4
TGTGCCAGCAGCCGGGGGTTTCTGGGTGAAAAACTGTTTTTT
CASSRGFLGEKLFF
>NA|TRBV28|TRBD1|TRBJ1-3
TGTGCCAGCAGTTTCGTCATGGGGGACAGCCTCTCTGGAAACACCATATATTTT
CASSFVMGDSLSGNTIYF
>once|TRBV5-1|TRBD2|TRBJ2-5
TGCGCCAGCAGCTTGGATGGTAGCGGGATCCCGAAGTACTTC
CASSLDGSGIPKYF
>NA|TRBV7-2|NA|TRBJ1-6
TGTGCCAGCAGCTTAGCGGGGGGTTCACCCCTCCACTTT
CASSLAGGSPLHF
>few|TRBV9|TRBD2|TRBJ2-3
TGTGCCAGCAGCGGGCGGGGGGCCGGCACAGATACGCAGTATTTT
CASSGRGAGTDTQYF
>NA|TRBV7-9|TRBD1|TRBJ1-2
TGTGCCAGCAGGGAAACAGGGGGGCATGGCTACACCTTC
CASRETGGHGYTF
>NA|TRBV19|TRBD2|TRBJ2-1
TGTGCCAGTAGTATACGATTTGTGGGAGGGCCCTACAATGAGCAGTTCTTC
CASSIRFVGGPYNEQFF
>NA|TRBV7-3|TRBD2|TRBJ2-3
TGTGCCAGCAGCACGACTAGCGGAACATCGGATACGCAGTATTTT
CASSTTSGTSDTQYF
>few|TRBV7-3|TRBD2|TRBJ2-1
TGTGCCAGCAGCCCCGGACTAGTCCGTGAGCAGTTCTTC
CASSPGLVREQFF
>NA|TRBV19|TRBD2|TRBJ2-7
TGTGCCAGCGCTCCATCGGCGGGAGGAATCGGCGAGCAGTACTTC
CASAPSAGGIGEQYF
>NA|TRBV4-1|TRBD2|TRBJ2-3
TGCGCCAGCAGCGTCCGACTAGCGGTGGACACAGATACGCAGTATTTT
CASSVRLAVDTDTQYF
>NA|TRBV4-1|NA|TRBJ2-4
TGCGCCAGCAGCCAAGCAAGGGGCCGGAGTATTCAGTACTTC
CASSQARGRSIQYF
>NA|TRBV21-1|NA|TRBJ1-1
TGTGCCAGCAGCATATATAGACGGGAGAACACTGAAGCTTTCTTT
CASSIYRRENTEAFF
>NA|TRBV6-5|NA|TRBJ1-2
TGTGCCAGCAGTTACTCGTTCGGGGTTGGCTACACCTTC
CASSYSFGVGYTF
>NA|TRBV30|NA|TRBJ2-1
TGTGCCTGGAGTGCCCGGGATTCCTTGTACAATGAGCAGTTCTTC
CAWSARDSLYNEQFF
>NA|TRBV29-1|TRBD2|TRBJ2-1
TGCAGCGTTGAAGCGGGAGGGGAAAATGAGCAGTTCTTC
CSVEAGGENEQFF
>NA|TRBV7-3|NA|TRBJ2-3
TGTGCCAGCAGCTTACTCGGGGGTAGCATGGCAGATACGCAGTATTTT
CASSLLGGSMADTQYF